This T cell receptor beta chain was sequenced in a study of T cells in Graves' hyperthyroidism and ophthalmopathy. General study results and limits: Clonotypes that were expanded in thyroid above 0.001 mostly appeared in blood too.

Amplified TCR beta CDR3 regions derived from RNA transcripts. A set of HTBI primers served as the primers for a first-round RT-PCR of the TCR CDR3. TCRdb called the multiplex PCR reads again in MiXCR, with one record for every CDR3 protein. The table records around 600,000 distinct CDR3 sequences, roughly 15% of them present only once. This clonotype has a count of ten or more. Its antigen remains unidentified. Germline CDR1 is LNHNV and CDR2 is YYDKDF (reference sequence). The CDR3 spans 17 residues. With V trimmed by 0 bases and J by 0 bases, 6 bases remained unmatched. Inclusion characteristics of ophthalmopathy patients comprised a Clinical Activity Score of at least 3, a NOSPECS grade of at least 4, and duration under 3 months. Patients were excluded for uncontrolled infection, other autoimmune disease, pregnancy or lactation.

The V gene is TRBV15, the J gene TRBJ2-7; 9 bases fit TRBD2. The sample taken for sequencing was blood. The source is a woman aged 45-65 years with Graves' ophthalmopathy. CDR3 in amino acids: CATSRDWGSGSSYEQYF. CDR3 sequence (DNA): TGTGCCACCAGCAGAGATTGGGGTAGCGGGAGCTCCTACGAGCAGTACTTC. The complete variable domain, with remaining parts taken from reference TRBV15 and TRBJ2-7, reads DAMVIQNPRYQVTQFGKPVTLSCSQTLNHNVMYWYQQKSSQAPKLLFHYYDKDFNNEADTPDNFQSRRPNTSFCFLDIRSPGLGDTAMYLCATSRDWGSGSSYEQYFGPGTRLTVT.